Listed below are T cell receptor beta chains from one sample, sequenced in a study of preoperative IRX-2 immunotherapy in early breast cancer. The protocol was immunoSEQ multiplex PCR, while the TCRdb copy is restricted to in-frame clones and leaves out a portion. Of 6,500 to 9,500 clones in the sample, 80% were seen once. The sequenced sample was tumor tissue, obtained after IRX-2 immunotherapy. These receptors all stem from a human donor with breast cancer. Both conserved end residues are trimmed from each CDR3. Fields, in order: V gene, J gene, CDR3 protein.

V gene: TRBV30; J gene: TRBJ1-2; CDR3 protein: ASIQGANYGYT
V gene: TRBV11-3; J gene: TRBJ1-2; CDR3 protein: ASSLEGRASRSAGYT
V gene: TRBV6-8; J gene: TRBJ2-4; CDR3 protein: ASSSSTLAGNQY
V gene: TRBV23-1; J gene: TRBJ2-2; CDR3 protein: ASSQHIGNLENTGELF
V gene: TRBV11-3; J gene: TRBJ1-2; CDR3 protein: ASSARGQGAFGYT
V gene: TRBV6-8; J gene: TRBJ2-5; CDR3 protein: ASRRLAGGQETQY
V gene: TRBV28; J gene: TRBJ2-7; CDR3 protein: ASSLLGGANYEQY
V gene: TRBV7-6; J gene: TRBJ2-7; CDR3 protein: ASSPGGTGAYEQY
V gene: TRBV30; J gene: TRBJ1-2; CDR3 protein: AWSVPPAHALGYT
V gene: TRBV7-7; J gene: TRBJ1-2; CDR3 protein: ASSTDRDSNYGYT
V gene: TRBV7-1; J gene: TRBJ1-6; CDR3 protein: ASSTNRQSYGSPLH
V gene: TRBV23-1; J gene: TRBJ2-2; CDR3 protein: ASSPGLAQNTGELF
V gene: TRBV19; J gene: TRBJ2-3; CDR3 protein: ASSTSAKTQY
V gene: TRBV19; J gene: TRBJ2-6; CDR3 protein: ASSTHSGANVLT
V gene: TRBV6-8; J gene: TRBJ2-2; CDR3 protein: ASSFGTVTATGELF
V gene: TRBV5-1; J gene: TRBJ1-1; CDR3 protein: ASSWAGGESEAF
V gene: TRBV28; J gene: TRBJ1-1; CDR3 protein: ASSLSRGTEAF
V gene: TRBV6-8; J gene: TRBJ1-6; CDR3 protein: ASSHEGPPPSYNSPLH
V gene: TRBV5-1; J gene: TRBJ1-1; CDR3 protein: ASSLSSPPTEAF
V gene: TRBV7-8; J gene: TRBJ2-7; CDR3 protein: ASSLSSTSYEQY
V gene: TRBV30; J gene: TRBJ1-3; CDR3 protein: ANKPSGNTIY
V gene: TRBV28; J gene: TRBJ2-3; CDR3 protein: ASSRLAGGADTQY
V gene: TRBV9; J gene: TRBJ1-2; CDR3 protein: ASSPGTGGAYGYT
V gene: TRBV15; J gene: TRBJ1-5; CDR3 protein: ATSRGGGGKPQH
V gene: TRBV22-1; J gene: TRBJ2-1; CDR3 protein: ASTTLPNEQF
V gene: TRBV7-8; J gene: TRBJ2-3; CDR3 protein: ASSHMTGIVTDTQY
V gene: TRBV11-3; J gene: TRBJ2-4; CDR3 protein: ASSLNRGQKNIQY
V gene: TRBV15; J gene: TRBJ2-1; CDR3 protein: ATRAEGPLNEQF
V gene: TRBV28; J gene: TRBJ1-2; CDR3 protein: ASSLWGDEENYGYT
V gene: TRBV23-1; J gene: TRBJ2-1; CDR3 protein: ASSQDLEWGDFTYNEQF
V gene: TRBV2; J gene: TRBJ1-5; CDR3 protein: ASSAREGQPQH
V gene: TRBV6-8; J gene: TRBJ2-3; CDR3 protein: ASSPFSGVSTDTQY
V gene: TRBV6-8; J gene: TRBJ1-5; CDR3 protein: ASSYSGGSGNQPQH
V gene: TRBV11-3; J gene: TRBJ2-5; CDR3 protein: ASSQKTREETQY
V gene: TRBV28; J gene: TRBJ1-2; CDR3 protein: ASKSGGYYGYT
V gene: TRBV29-1; J gene: TRBJ2-3; CDR3 protein: SVGGTSLSTDTQY
V gene: TRBV11-3; J gene: TRBJ1-3; CDR3 protein: ASSRAGWTGPGNTIY
V gene: TRBV19; J gene: TRBJ1-4; CDR3 protein: ASSFRAEGEKLF
V gene: TRBV11-3; J gene: TRBJ2-2; CDR3 protein: ASSLGTNLHTGELF
V gene: TRBV28; J gene: TRBJ1-2; CDR3 protein: ASSRGGYGYT